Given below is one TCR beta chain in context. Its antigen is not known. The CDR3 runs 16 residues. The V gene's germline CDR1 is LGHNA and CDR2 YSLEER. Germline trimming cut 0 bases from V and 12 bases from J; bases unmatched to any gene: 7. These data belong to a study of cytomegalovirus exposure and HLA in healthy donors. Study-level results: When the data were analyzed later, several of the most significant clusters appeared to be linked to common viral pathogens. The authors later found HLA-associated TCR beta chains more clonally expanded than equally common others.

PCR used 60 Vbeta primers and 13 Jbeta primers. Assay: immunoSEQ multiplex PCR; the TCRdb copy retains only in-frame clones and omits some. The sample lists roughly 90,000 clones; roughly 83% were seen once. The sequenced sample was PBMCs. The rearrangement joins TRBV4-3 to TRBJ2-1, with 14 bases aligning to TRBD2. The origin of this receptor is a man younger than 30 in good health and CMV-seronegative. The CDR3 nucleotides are TGCGCCAGCAGCCAAGAAGCGGGGACTAGCGGGAGACGGCAGTTCTTC. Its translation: CASSQEAGTSGRRQFF.